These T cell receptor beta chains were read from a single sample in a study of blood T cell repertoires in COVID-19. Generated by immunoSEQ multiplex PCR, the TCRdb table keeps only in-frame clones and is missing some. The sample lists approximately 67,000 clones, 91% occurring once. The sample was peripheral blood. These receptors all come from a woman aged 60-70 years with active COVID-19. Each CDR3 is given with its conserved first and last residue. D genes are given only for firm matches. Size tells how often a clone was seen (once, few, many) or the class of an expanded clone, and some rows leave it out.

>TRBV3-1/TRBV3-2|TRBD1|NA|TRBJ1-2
CASSQGDRSYGYTF
TGTGCCAGCAGCCAAGGGGACAGATCCTATGGCTACACCTTC
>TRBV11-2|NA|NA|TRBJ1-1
CASSFSAGRRDTEAFF
TGTGCCAGCAGCTTTAGCGCGGGGAGGAGGGACACTGAAGCTTTCTTT
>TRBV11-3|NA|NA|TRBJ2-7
CASSYHNEQYF
TGTGCCAGCAGCTACCACAACGAGCAGTACTTC
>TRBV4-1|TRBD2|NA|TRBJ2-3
CASSQDMGWDSGSTDTQYF
TGCGCCAGCAGCCAAGATATGGGATGGGATAGCGGGAGCACAGATACGCAGTATTTT
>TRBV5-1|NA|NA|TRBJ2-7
CASSPADGWRTYEQYF
TGCGCCAGCAGCCCGGCAGATGGGTGGAGGACCTACGAGCAGTACTTC
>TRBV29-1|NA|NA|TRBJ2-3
CSVEEGHRSTDTQYF
TGCAGCGTTGAAGAGGGTCACAGAAGCACAGATACGCAGTATTTT
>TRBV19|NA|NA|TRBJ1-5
CASSNDRYQPQHF
TGTGCCAGTAGTAATGACAGATATCAGCCCCAGCATTTT
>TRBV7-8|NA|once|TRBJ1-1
CASSINPVGGGTEAFF
TGTGCCAGCAGCATTAACCCCGTAGGGGGTGGCACTGAAGCTTTCTTT
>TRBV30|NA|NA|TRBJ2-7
CAWRRVPGEQYF
TGTGCCTGGAGGAGGGTGCCGGGGGAGCAGTACTTC
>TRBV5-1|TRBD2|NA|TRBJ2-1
CASSLASGYNEQFF
TGCGCCAGCAGCTTGGCTAGCGGGTACAATGAGCAGTTCTTC